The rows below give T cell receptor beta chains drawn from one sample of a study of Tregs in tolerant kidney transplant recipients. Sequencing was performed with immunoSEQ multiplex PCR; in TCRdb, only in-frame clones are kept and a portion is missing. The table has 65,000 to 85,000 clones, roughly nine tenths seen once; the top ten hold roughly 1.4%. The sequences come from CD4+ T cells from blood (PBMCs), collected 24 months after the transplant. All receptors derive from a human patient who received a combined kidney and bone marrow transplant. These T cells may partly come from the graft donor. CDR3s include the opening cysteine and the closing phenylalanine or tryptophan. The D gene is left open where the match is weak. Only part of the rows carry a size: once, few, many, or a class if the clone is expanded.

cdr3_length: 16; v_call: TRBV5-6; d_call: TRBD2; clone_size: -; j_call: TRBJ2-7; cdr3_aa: CASSWVTSGANYEQYF; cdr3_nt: TGTGCCAGCAGCTGGGTGACTAGCGGAGCGAACTACGAGCAGTACTTC
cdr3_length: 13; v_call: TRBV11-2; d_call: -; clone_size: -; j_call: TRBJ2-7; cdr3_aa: CASSTDTSYEQYF; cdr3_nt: TGTGCCAGCAGCACGGACACCTCCTACGAGCAGTACTTC
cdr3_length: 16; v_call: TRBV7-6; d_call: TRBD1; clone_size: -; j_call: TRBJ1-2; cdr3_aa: CASSLAPYRGNYGYTF; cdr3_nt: TGTGCCAGCAGCTTAGCCCCCTACAGGGGGAACTATGGCTACACCTTC
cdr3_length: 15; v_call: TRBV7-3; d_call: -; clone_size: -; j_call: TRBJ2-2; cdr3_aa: CASSPRVGYSGELFF; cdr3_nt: TGTGCCAGCAGCCCCAGGGTTGGGTATTCCGGGGAGCTGTTTTTT
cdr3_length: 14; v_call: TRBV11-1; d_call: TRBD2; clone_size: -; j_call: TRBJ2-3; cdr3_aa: CASSSLDRTRSQYF; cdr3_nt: TGTGCCAGCAGCTCTCTCGATCGGACTAGATCGCAGTATTTT
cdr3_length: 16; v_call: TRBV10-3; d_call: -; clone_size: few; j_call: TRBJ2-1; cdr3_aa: CAISETSEGSYNEQFF; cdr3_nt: TGTGCCATCAGTGAGACTAGTGAGGGTTCCTACAATGAGCAGTTCTTC
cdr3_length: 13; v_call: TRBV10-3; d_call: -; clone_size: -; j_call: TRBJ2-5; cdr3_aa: CAISRLVLETQYF; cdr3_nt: TGTGCCATCAGTAGACTAGTTCTAGAGACCCAGTACTTC
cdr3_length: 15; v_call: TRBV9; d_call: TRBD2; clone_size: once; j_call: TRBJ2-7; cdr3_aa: CASSALGLAGDEQYF; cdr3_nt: TGTGCCAGCAGCGCCCTCGGACTAGCGGGAGACGAGCAGTACTTC
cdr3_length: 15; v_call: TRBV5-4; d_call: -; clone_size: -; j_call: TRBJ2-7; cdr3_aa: CASSLAWGGTFEQYF; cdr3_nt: TGTGCCAGCAGCTTGGCGTGGGGGGGCACATTTGAGCAGTACTTC
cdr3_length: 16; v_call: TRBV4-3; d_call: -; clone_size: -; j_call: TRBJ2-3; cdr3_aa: CASSQVRGAYTDTQYF; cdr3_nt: TGCGCCAGCAGCCAAGTTCGGGGGGCCTACACAGATACGCAGTATTTT
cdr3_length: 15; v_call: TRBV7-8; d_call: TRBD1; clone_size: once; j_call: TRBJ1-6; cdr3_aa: CASSLETGAGSPLHF; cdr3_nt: TGTGCCAGCAGCTTGGAGACAGGGGCAGGCTCACCCCTCCACTTT
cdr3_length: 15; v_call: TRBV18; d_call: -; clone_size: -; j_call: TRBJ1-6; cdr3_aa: CASSPRTAANSPLHF; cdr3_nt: TGTGCCAGCTCACCACGGACAGCTGCAAATTCACCCCTCCACTTT
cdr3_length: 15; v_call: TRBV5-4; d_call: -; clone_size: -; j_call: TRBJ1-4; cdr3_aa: CASTDHRGSNEKLFF; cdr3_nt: TGTGCCAGCACCGACCATAGGGGGTCGAATGAAAAACTGTTTTTT
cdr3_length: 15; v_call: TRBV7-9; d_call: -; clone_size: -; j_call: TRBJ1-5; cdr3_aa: CASSFGTGSNQPQHF; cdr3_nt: TGTGCCAGCAGCTTTGGTACGGGGTCCAATCAGCCCCAGCATTTT
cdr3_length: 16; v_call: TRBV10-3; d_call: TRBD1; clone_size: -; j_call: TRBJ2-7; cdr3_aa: CAISGAGTGGTYEQYF; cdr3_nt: TGTGCCATCAGTGGAGCCGGGACAGGGGGCACCTACGAGCAGTACTTC
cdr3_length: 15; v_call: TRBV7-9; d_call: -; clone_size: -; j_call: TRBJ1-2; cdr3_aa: CASSLGGSTNYGYTF; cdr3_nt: TGTGCCAGCAGCTTAGGAGGGTCTACTAACTATGGCTACACCTTC
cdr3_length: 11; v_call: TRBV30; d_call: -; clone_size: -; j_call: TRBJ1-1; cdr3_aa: CAWQRTGRAFF; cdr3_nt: TGTGCCTGGCAACGAACGGGTCGAGCTTTCTTT
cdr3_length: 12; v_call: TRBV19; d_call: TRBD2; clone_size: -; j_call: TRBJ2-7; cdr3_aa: CASSIGEGEQYF; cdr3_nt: TGTGCCAGTAGTATAGGGGAGGGCGAGCAGTACTTC
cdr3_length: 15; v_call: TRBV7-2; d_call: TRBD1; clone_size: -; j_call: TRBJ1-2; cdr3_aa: CASSPFGDRGHGYTF; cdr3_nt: TGTGCCAGCAGCCCCTTTGGGGACAGGGGGCACGGCTACACCTTC
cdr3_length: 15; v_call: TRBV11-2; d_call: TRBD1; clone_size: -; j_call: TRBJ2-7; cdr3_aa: CASSLVRDSVYEQYF; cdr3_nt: TGTGCCAGCAGCTTAGTCCGGGACAGCGTCTACGAGCAGTACTTC
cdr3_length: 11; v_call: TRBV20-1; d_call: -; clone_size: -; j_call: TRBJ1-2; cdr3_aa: CSVGGNYGYTF; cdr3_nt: TGCAGTGTAGGAGGGAACTATGGCTACACCTTC
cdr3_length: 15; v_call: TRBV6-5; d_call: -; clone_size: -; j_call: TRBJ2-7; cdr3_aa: CASSYSRGYGYEQYF; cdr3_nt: TGTGCCAGCAGTTACAGCAGGGGATATGGTTACGAGCAGTACTTC
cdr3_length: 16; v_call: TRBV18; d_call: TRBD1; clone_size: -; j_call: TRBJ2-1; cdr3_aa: CASSSRQGGLYNEQFF; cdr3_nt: TGTGCCAGCTCATCCCGACAGGGCGGGCTATACAATGAGCAGTTCTTC
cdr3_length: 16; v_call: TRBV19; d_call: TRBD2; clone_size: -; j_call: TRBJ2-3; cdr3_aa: CASSPRSGGALDTQYF; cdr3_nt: TGTGCCAGTAGTCCCAGGAGCGGGGGGGCCTTAGATACGCAGTATTTT
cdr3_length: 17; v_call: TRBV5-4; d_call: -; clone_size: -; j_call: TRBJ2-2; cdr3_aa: CASSETWTVLGTGELFF; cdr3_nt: TGTGCCAGCAGCGAAACCTGGACAGTATTGGGCACCGGGGAGCTGTTTTTT
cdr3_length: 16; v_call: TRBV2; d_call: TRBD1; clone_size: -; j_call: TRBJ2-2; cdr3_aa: CASSRTGGPNTGELFF; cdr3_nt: TGTGCCAGCAGCCGAACAGGGGGGCCGAACACCGGGGAGCTGTTTTTT
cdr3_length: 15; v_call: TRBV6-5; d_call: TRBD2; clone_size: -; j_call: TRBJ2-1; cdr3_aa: CASSRGVNSYNEQFF; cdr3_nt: TGTGCCAGCAGTCGGGGGGTCAACTCCTACAATGAGCAGTTCTTC
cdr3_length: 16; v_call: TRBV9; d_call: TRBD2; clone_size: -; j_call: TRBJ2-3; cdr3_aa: CASSLARLAGGDTQYF; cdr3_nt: TGTGCCAGCAGCCTTGCGCGACTAGCGGGGGGTGATACGCAGTATTTT
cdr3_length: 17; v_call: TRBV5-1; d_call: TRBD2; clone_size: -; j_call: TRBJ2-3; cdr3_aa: CASSTGGLAGGTDTQYF; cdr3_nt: TGCGCCAGCAGCACAGGGGGACTAGCGGGGGGCACAGATACGCAGTATTTT